Below are 23 T cell receptor beta chains sequenced from a single sample in a study of vaccination and CD4 T cells after COVID-19. The Oncomine TCR Beta short-read assay sequenced DNA from cultured CD4+ T cells. From the PCR reads, TCRdb called clonotypes with MiXCR, one entry per CDR3 protein. The table shows 15,000 or so distinct CDR3 sequences, with 59% occurring only once. No cognate antigen is known for these TCRs. Indicated treatment: roughly 10-day PBMC culture with coronavirus spike peptide pools or control peptides (ViraFEST assay). The source material was CD4+ T cells from blood, cultured in vitro, sampled after SARS-CoV-2 vaccination. The origin of the receptors is a human donor who had recovered from COVID-19.

This clonotype came up once. The chain is built from TRBV5-3 and TRBJ2-7, with 10 bases matching TRBD1. TRBV5-3 carries the ORF label, with uncertain function. V gave up 8 bases and J gave up 1 base; unmatched junction bases: 9. This CDR3 has 15 residues. The CDR3 nucleotides are TGTGCCAGCAGGTTCGGGACAGGGGATTCCTACGAGCAGTACTTC. The encoded protein is CASRFGTGDSYEQYF.

The V and J genes are TRBV30 and TRBJ1-1, with D perhaps TRBD1 (5 bases). V lost 2 bases, J lost 1 base, and 11 bases lay in between. Germline V gene data show CDR1 as GTSNPN and CDR2 as SVGIG (reference sequence). This CDR3 has 14 amino acids. As DNA, the CDR3 is TGTGCCTGGAGTCCAATTGACAGGAACACTGAAGCTTTCTTT. It codes for CAWSPIDRNTEAFF.

J is TRBJ1-6 and V is TRBV5-4; no clear D gene. Trimming removed 0 bases from V and 7 bases from J, with 8 bases in between. The CDR3 covers 14 residues. Germline CDR1 SGHNT, CDR2 YYREEE (reference sequence). The CDR3 region is CASSLDRTNSPLHF. The CDR3 DNA sequence: TGTGCCAGCAGCTTGGACCGGACGAATTCACCCCTCCACTTT.

The chain joins TRBV19 to TRBJ1-5, with TRBD1 identical over 7 bases. There are 14 residues in the CDR3. After removal of 3 bases from V and 4 bases from J, the junction contained 3 bases not matched to a gene. CDR1 is LNHDA, CDR2 SQIVND, per germline (reference sequence). CDR3 amino acids: CASSIDRENQPQHF. The CDR3 DNA is TGTGCCAGTAGTATCGACAGGGAAAATCAGCCCCAGCATTTT.

The chain combines TRBV15 with TRBJ1-4; D call uncertain. This CDR3 has 13 amino acids. Trimming cost V 0 bases and J 5 bases, with 4 bases left between them. Germline V gene data show CDR1 as LNHNV and CDR2 as YYDKDF (reference sequence). CDR3 region: CATSRDRNEKLFF. The CDR3 DNA reads TGTGCCACCAGCAGAGATCGGAATGAAAAACTGTTTTTT.

V usage is TRBV6-2 or TRBV6-3 and J usage is TRBJ1-5; 7 bases are a match to TRBD1. J lost 5 bases, V lost 6 bases, and 13 bases had no gene match. The germline CDR1 and CDR2 sequences are MNHEY and SVGEGT. CDR3 length equals 16 residues. The CDR3 region is CASSTKTGIVHQPQHF. For the CDR3, the DNA is TGTGCCAGCAGCACCAAGACAGGGATCGTCCATCAGCCCCAGCATTTT.

The chain uses TRBV20-1 and TRBJ2-4; D remains ambiguous. Germline CDR1 DFQATT, CDR2 SNEGSKA (reference sequence). Trimming left V 3 bases short and J 0 bases short, with 9 bases between. This CDR3 spans 14 amino acids. CDR3 sequence (DNA): TGCAGTGCTAGTCGGAGCTCAGCCAAAAACATTCAGTACTTC. It is translated as CSASRSSAKNIQYF.

The V gene is TRBV4-1, the J gene TRBJ1-1, with D uncertain. The CDR3 covers 14 residues. Germline loops: CDR1 MGHRA, CDR2 YSYEKL. The V end lost 3 bases, the J end lost 0 bases, and 8 bases lay between the germline ends. CDR3 nucleotide sequence: TGCGCCAGCAGCCAGATTCTAATGAACACTGAAGCTTTCTTT. Its protein product is CASSQILMNTEAFF.

The chain employs TRBV7-8 and TRBJ1-1; D ambiguous. CDR1 is SGHVS and CDR2 is FQNEAQ in the germline V gene. Trimming pared 6 bases from V and 1 base from J, leaving 12 bases between. The CDR3 is 14 residues long. For the CDR3, the DNA is TGTGCCAGCAGTGGAGGGTCAGCGAACACTGAAGCTTTCTTT. It encodes CASSGGSANTEAFF.

V is TRBV7-2 and J is TRBJ2-1; TRBD1 agrees at 7 bases. This CDR3 is built from 13 residues. The germline V gene has CDR1 SGHTA and CDR2 FQGNSA. The V gene end was trimmed by 7 bases and the J gene end by 5 bases; junction bases not matched to a gene: 5. The CDR3 spells CASTTTGNNEQFF. CDR3 nucleotide sequence: TGTGCCAGCACCACGACAGGGAACAATGAGCAGTTCTTC.

This chain joins TRBV19 and TRBJ2-3; 12 bases agree with TRBD2. CDR1 is LNHDA, CDR2 SQIVND, per germline (reference sequence). This CDR3 spans 15 amino acids. With V trimmed by 8 bases and J by 6 bases, 9 bases remained unmatched. The chain's CDR3 is CASCLLAGGSDTQYF. The CDR3, as DNA: TGTGCCAGTTGCCTACTAGCGGGAGGTTCTGATACGCAGTATTTT.

The chain carries TRBV6-1 and TRBJ2-7, with TRBD2 matching 7 bases. Germline values: CDR1 MNHNS, CDR2 SASEGT. The ends lost 6 bases at V and 1 base at J; junction bases unmatched: 6. This CDR3 has 14 residues. The CDR3 loop reads CASRDLAASYEQYF. Here the CDR3 DNA reads TGTGCCAGCAGGGATCTAGCGGCTTCCTACGAGCAGTACTTC.

The V call is TRBV5-4, the J call TRBJ1-5; no clear D gene. In germline, CDR1 is SGHNT, CDR2 YYREEE (reference sequence). The CDR3 is made up of 14 amino acids. The germline V and J ends were trimmed by 4 bases and 3 bases, with 11 bases remaining between them. The CDR3 sequence is CASSMDGINQPQHF. Written as DNA, the CDR3 is TGTGCCAGCAGCATGGACGGTATCAATCAGCCCCAGCATTTT.

J is TRBJ1-2 and V is TRBV2; D gene uncertain. There are 14 residues in the CDR3. V lost 6 bases to trimming and J lost 7 bases, with 18 bases between them. The germline CDR1 and CDR2 sequences are SNHLY and FYNNEI. The CDR3 coding sequence is TGTGCCAGCAGACCGGACGGGCCGAAAGGTGGCTACACCTTC. Translating it yields CASRPDGPKGGYTF.

V is TRBV11-3 and J is TRBJ2-1; TRBD2 matches at 16 bases. Germline-derived CDR1 and CDR2 are SGHNT and YENEEA. V lost 4 bases, J lost 4 bases, and 1 base stayed unmatched. The CDR3 consists of 16 residues. CDR3 DNA: TGTGCCAGCAGCTCGGGACTAGCGGGGGGGTACAATGAGCAGTTCTTC. Encoded protein: CASSSGLAGGYNEQFF.

The chain couples TRBV6-4 to TRBJ2-5; D remains ambiguous. Per germline, CDR1 MRHNA and CDR2 SNTAGT. Trimming stripped 0 bases from V and 3 bases from J, with 23 bases between. The CDR3 runs 19 residues. The CDR3 is CASSDSCLVNPPEEETQYF. Written as DNA, the CDR3 is TGTGCCAGCAGTGACTCCTGCCTTGTAAATCCCCCCGAGGAAGAGACCCAGTACTTC.

This chain uses TRBV6-2 or TRBV6-3 with TRBJ1-1, with 11 bases matching TRBD1. The CDR3 extends over 13 amino acids. V shed 5 bases and J 10 bases; nucleotides not matched to a gene: 6. Germline values: CDR1 MNHEY, CDR2 SVGEGT. The CDR3 protein is CASSRDRGGSAFF. The CDR3 DNA sequence: TGTGCCAGCAGTCGGGACAGGGGGGGGTCAGCTTTCTTT.

The chain carries TRBV19 and TRBJ1-2; D is perhaps TRBD1 (6 bases). The ends were cut back, 5 bases at V and 5 bases at J, with 15 bases in the middle. CDR3 length: 14 amino acids. Germline V gene sequence: CDR1 LNHDA, CDR2 SQIVND (reference sequence). The CDR3 coding sequence is TGTGCCAGTAGTCGATCGGACAGATTTTATGGCTACACCTTC. Protein sequence: CASSRSDRFYGYTF. Drawing the rest from reference TRBV19 and TRBJ1-2, the complete variable domain is DGGITQSPKYLFRKEGQNVTLSCEQNLNHDAMYWYRQDPGQGLRLIYYSQIVNDFQKGDIAEGYSVSREKKESFPLTVTSAQKNPTAFYLCASSRSDRFYGYTFGSGTRLTVV.

This chain joins TRBV6-2 or TRBV6-3 and TRBJ2-2; the match to TRBD2 covers 12 bases. Germline trimming cut 6 bases from V and 7 bases from J; bases unmatched to any gene: 6. In germline, CDR1 is MNHEY, CDR2 SVGEGT. This CDR3 region has 15 residues. CDR3 residues: CASSRGLAGIGELFF. The CDR3 DNA reads as TGTGCCAGCAGCCGTGGACTAGCGGGGATCGGGGAGCTGTTTTTT.

This clonotype was counted a single time. The V and J genes are TRBV19 and TRBJ1-1, with D uncertain. The germline CDR1 and CDR2 sequences are LNHDA and SQIVND (reference sequence). The V gene lost 6 bases and the J gene lost 4 bases, with 21 bases spanning the gap. The CDR3 runs to 16 residues. The CDR3 nucleotides read TGTGCCAGTAGGGCCCAATCCGTGGGCAGAGGCACTGAAGCTTTCTTT. Translating gives CASRAQSVGRGTEAFF.

The V and J genes are TRBV12-3 or TRBV12-4 and TRBJ1-1; the match to TRBD1 covers 11 bases. This CDR3 is 18 amino acids long. Trimming removed 6 bases from V and 4 bases from J; junction bases left unmatched: 16. The CDR3 DNA reads TGTGCCAGCAGACCAAGCGGACAGGGGGCCGTTCGGGGCACTGAAGCTTTCTTT. Translating gives CASRPSGQGAVRGTEAFF.

This clonotype was seen a few times. The chain couples TRBV7-8 to TRBJ2-4; perhaps TRBD2 as D (5 bases). Trimming cost V 3 bases and J 11 bases, with 14 bases left between them. The germline gives CDR1 SGHVS, CDR2 FQNEAQ. The CDR3 consists of 13 residues. The CDR3 sequence is CASSFPPSPVQYF. The CDR3 region has the DNA TGTGCCAGCAGCTTTCCCCCTAGCCCCGTTCAGTACTTC.

The rearrangement links TRBV24-1 to TRBJ2-3; 10 nucleotides align to TRBD2. Germline CDR1 is KGHDR and CDR2 is SFDVKD. V gave up 7 bases and J gave up 3 bases; unmatched junction bases: 3. CDR3 length: 14 residues. The CDR3 nucleotides are TGTGCCACCAGAAGCGGGAGGGGGACAGATACGCAGTATTTT. Translated: CATRSGRGTDTQYF.